Following are 14 T cell receptor beta chains from one sample sequenced in a study of T cell responses to AZD1222 COVID-19 vaccine. Clones were sequenced by immunoSEQ multiplex PCR, and TCRdb holds only the in-frame ones, with some missing. The sample records about 85,000 clones, around 85% being singletons. Material: peripheral blood, obtained on day 0 of AZD1222 vaccination. The receptor source for this set is an adult in good health.

J is TRBJ2-1 and V is TRBV4-3, with TRBD2 matching 10 bases. The ends lost 0 bases at V and 2 bases at J; junction bases unmatched: 4. Germline V lookup: CDR1 LGHNA, CDR2 YSLEER. The CDR3 loop spans 17 amino acids. CDR3 coding DNA: TGCGCCAGCAGCCAAGAAGCCAGCGGGAGGGCCTACAATGAGCAGTTCTTC. As protein: CASSQEASGRAYNEQFF.

This clone was seen only once. In DNA form, the CDR3 reads TGTGCCAGCAGCAGGTCGGGGACAATACAAGAGACCCAGTACTTC. Amino acid sequence: CASSRSGTIQETQYF. The chain couples TRBV14 to TRBJ2-5, with TRBD1 as a possible D gene (6 bases). Deletions cut 5 bases from V and 2 bases from J, with 15 bases between. Germline CDR1 is SGHDN and CDR2 is FVKESK. The CDR3 has 15 residues. The whole variable domain, filled in from reference TRBV14 and TRBJ2-5, reads EAGVTQFPSHSVIEKGQTVTLRCDPISGHDNLYWYRRVMGKEIKFLLHFVKESKQDESGMPNNRFLAERTGGTYSTLKVQPAELEDSGVYFCASSRSGTIQETQYFGPGTRLLVL.

J is TRBJ1-4 and V is TRBV9, with a possible D match to TRBD1 (6 bases). The CDR3 is 17 amino acids. The V gene lost 0 bases and the J gene lost 8 bases, with 20 bases spanning the gap. Germline lookup yields CDR1 SGDLS and CDR2 YYNGEE. Written as DNA, the CDR3 is TGTGCCAGCAGCGTAGCCGGCAGGGGCCGGGTCGGGGAAAAACTGTTTTTT. This encodes CASSVAGRGRVGEKLFF.

V and J are TRBV15 and TRBJ2-7, with 10 bases matching TRBD1. With 4 bases clipped from V and 5 bases from J, the junction kept 5 bases outside the gene matches. Per germline, CDR1 LNHNV and CDR2 YYDKDF (reference sequence). The CDR3 has 14 amino acids. The CDR3 is CATSTGTGAHEQYF. The DNA of the CDR3 is TGTGCCACCAGCACAGGGACAGGGGCCCACGAGCAGTACTTC.

The V and J genes are TRBV5-1 and TRBJ2-7, with 7 bases matching TRBD1. Germline-derived CDR1 and CDR2 are SGHRS and YFSETQ. V lost 4 bases to trimming and J lost 7 bases; unmatched junction nucleotides: 11. This CDR3 comprises 14 residues. In DNA form, the CDR3 reads TGCGCCAGCAGCCCCGGGGACAGCGACAGGGAGCAGTACTTC. Translating gives CASSPGDSDREQYF.

The chain's CDR3 is CASSPPWKGDGYTF. CDR3 sequence (DNA): TGTGCCAGCAGCCCCCCCTGGAAGGGTGATGGCTACACCTTC. The gene calls are TRBV7-2 and TRBJ1-2, with D hard to call. Germline-derived CDR1 and CDR2 are SGHTA and FQGNSA. The CDR3 is 14 residues long. Trimming left V 5 bases short and J 6 bases short, with 16 bases between.

The V and J genes are TRBV6-5 and TRBJ1-1; D call uncertain. Trimming shortened V by 2 bases and J by 1 base, and 11 bases separated the two germline ends. Germline V gene sequence: CDR1 MNHEY, CDR2 SVGAGI. The CDR3 sequence is 15 residues long. CDR3 sequence: CASSYTRGGNTEAFF. The CDR3 DNA reads TGTGCCAGCAGTTACACCCGGGGAGGGAACACTGAAGCTTTCTTT.

The chain couples TRBV24-1 to TRBJ1-2, with D possibly TRBD1 on 6 matching bases. With 8 bases removed from V and 2 bases from J, the gap between germline ends came to 17 bases. The CDR3 extends over 15 amino acids. Germline CDR1 KGHDR, CDR2 SFDVKD. The CDR3 region is CATISIPGQNYGYTF. CDR3 in DNA: TGTGCCACCATATCAATACCGGGACAAAACTATGGCTACACCTTC.

The chain recombines TRBV5-1 with TRBJ2-1, with unresolved D. This CDR3 region has 14 residues. The germline CDR1 and CDR2 sequences are SGHRS and YFSETQ. V lost 4 bases and J lost 0, with 8 bases in between. The chain's CDR3 is CASSRASSYNEQFF. The DNA of the CDR3 is TGCGCCAGCAGCAGGGCCTCCTCCTACAATGAGCAGTTCTTC.

The V gene is TRBV21-1, the J gene TRBJ2-7; TRBD2 was called by the table and not checked on the DNA. TRBV21-1 is designated a pseudogene. This CDR3 spans 16 amino acids. The DNA of the CDR3 is TGTGCCAGCAGCAATTCGGGGAACTGCTGTGACTACGAGCAGTACTTC. The encoded protein is CASSNSGNCCDYEQYF.

V and J are TRBV28 and TRBJ1-1, with D possibly matching TRBD1 (5 bases). V lost 2 bases, J lost 5 bases, and 15 bases lay in between. The germline CDR1 and CDR2 sequences are MDHEN and SYDVKM. The CDR3 spans 15 residues. In nucleotides, the CDR3 is TGTGCCAGCAGTTTAACAAGGGGCGGCTCTACTGAAGCTTTCTTT. Its translation is CASSLTRGGSTEAFF.

The chain carries TRBV30 and TRBJ2-3, with TRBD1 matching 10 bases. The CDR3 extends over 14 amino acids. Germline V lookup: CDR1 GTSNPN, CDR2 SVGIG (reference sequence). The junction had 3 bases not matched to a gene; V was cut back by 0 bases and J by 6 bases. CDR3 DNA: TGTGCCTGGAGTGTAAGACAGGGGGCCGATACGCAGTATTTT. It is translated as CAWSVRQGADTQYF.

The V and J genes are TRBV6-6 and TRBJ1-1; D possibly corresponds to TRBD1 (6 bases). The CDR3 runs to 16 residues. In germline, CDR1 is MNHNY, CDR2 SVGAGI (reference sequence). Between the trimmed V and J ends, which lost 7 bases and 5 bases, there was a span of 23 bases. The CDR3 here is CASTTPDSRKGTEAFF. In DNA form, the CDR3 reads TGTGCCAGCACAACGCCGGACAGCCGGAAAGGGACTGAAGCTTTCTTT.

This sequence joins TRBV4-1 and TRBJ1-1; 9 positions match TRBD1. After removal of 3 bases from V and 1 base from J, the junction contained 3 bases not matched to a gene. The CDR3 extends over 15 amino acids. CDR1 is MGHRA, CDR2 YSYEKL, per germline. The CDR3 DNA is TGCGCCAGCAGCCAGCAGGGACAGGGGAACACTGAAGCTTTCTTT. Protein: CASSQQGQGNTEAFF.